Below, 19 T cell receptor beta chains from the same sample are listed, as sequenced in a study of beta chain features in type 1 diabetes. Reverse transcription of all isolated RNA meant that expressed TCRB transcripts were sequenced. Sequenced by immunoSEQ multiplex PCR; TCRdb stores in-frame clones only, minus some. Seen here are 150,000 to 190,000 clones, approximately 8.1% observed once, and the top ten hold 0.5% to 0.65%. The sample was central memory CD4+ T cells from blood. Receptors were obtained from a man aged 18 to 30 in good health.

This clone was observed a few times. The chain couples TRBV4-3 to TRBJ2-3, with a possible D match to TRBD1 (6 bases). This CDR3 is 16 amino acids long. CDR1 and CDR2 from the germline V gene are LGHNA and YSLEER. The V end was cut by 0 bases, the J end by 3 bases, with 13 bases between. This CDR3 reads CASSQDGGGWTDTQYF. The CDR3 nucleotides are TGCGCCAGCAGCCAAGATGGGGGCGGTTGGACAGATACGCAGTATTTT.

This clone was seen a few times. The J gene is TRBJ2-1, the V gene TRBV4-1; 11 bases line up with TRBD1. This CDR3 is 15 amino acids long. J lost 3 bases, V lost 4 bases, and 2 bases had no gene match. The germline V gene encodes CDR1 MGHRA and CDR2 YSYEKL. CDR3 loop: CASSLDRGLYNEQFF. CDR3 nucleotides: TGCGCCAGCAGCCTGGACAGGGGGCTCTACAATGAGCAGTTCTTC.

The chain has TRBV2 and TRBJ2-7; possibly TRBD2 for D (5 bases). The CDR3 has 12 amino acids. Germline CDR1 reads SNHLY; CDR2 reads FYNNEI. Trimming pared 8 bases from V and 7 bases from J, leaving 15 bases between. CDR3 amino acids: CASDLTRAEQYF. As DNA, the CDR3 is TGTGCCAGCGATTTAACGAGGGCGGAGCAGTACTTC.

This clone appeared a few times. CDR3 amino acids: CASSTPGLADEQYF. CDR3 coding DNA: TGTGCCAGTAGTACCCCCGGGCTAGCGGACGAGCAGTACTTC. This chain links TRBV19 with TRBJ2-7; 7 nucleotides agree with TRBD2. Germline CDR1 reads LNHDA; CDR2 reads SQIVND (reference sequence). This CDR3 has 14 residues. J gave up 5 bases and V 4 bases, and 8 bases lay outside the gene matches.

CDR3 residues: CASSGQGVYGYTF. CDR3 DNA: TGTGCCAGTTCCGGACAGGGGGTTTATGGCTACACCTTC. This chain uses TRBV2 with TRBJ1-2; 10 bases fit TRBD1. With V trimmed by 9 bases and J by 5 bases, 6 bases remained unmatched. This CDR3 spans 13 amino acids. Germline V gene sequence: CDR1 SNHLY, CDR2 FYNNEI.

This clone was detected a few times. This chain links TRBV6-6 with TRBJ2-7, with TRBD2 matching 7 bases. The junction had 5 bases not matched to a gene; V was cut back by 4 bases and J by 2 bases. Germline V gene lookup returns CDR1 MNHNY and CDR2 SVGAGI (reference sequence). The CDR3 loop spans 14 amino acids. The chain's CDR3 is CASSSRAGPYEQYF. CDR3 bases: TGTGCCAGCAGTTCGCGAGCGGGACCCTACGAGCAGTACTTC.

This clone was counted between two and nine times. J is TRBJ2-7 and V is TRBV7-6; 8 nucleotides line up with TRBD2. The junction had 6 bases not matched to a gene; V was cut back by 5 bases and J by 6 bases. CDR3 length: 13 amino acids. Per the germline V gene, CDR1 is SGHVS and CDR2 is FNYEAQ. CDR3 DNA sequence: TGTGCCAGCAGCCCGCGGGCGGGGGGCGAGCAGTACTTC. Amino acids: CASSPRAGGEQYF.

This clone has more than one count but fewer than ten. The V and J genes are TRBV7-9 and TRBJ1-2; 7 nucleotides agree with TRBD1. The CDR3 runs to 14 residues. V shed 5 bases, J shed 6 bases, and the junction held 9 bases outside the gene matches. CDR1 and CDR2 from the germline V gene are SEHNR and FQNEAQ (reference sequence). The CDR3 is CASSPPGTANGYTF. The CDR3 bases are TGTGCCAGCAGCCCCCCCGGGACAGCAAATGGCTACACCTTC.

This sequence joins TRBV5-6 and TRBJ2-6; D is undetermined. Germline assignment: CDR1 SGHDT and CDR2 YYEEEE. The CDR3 spans 15 residues. V was trimmed by 2 bases and J by 4 bases, leaving 10 bases between them. The DNA for the CDR3 is TGTGCCAGCAGCTTCTGGGCTCACGGGGCCAACGTCCTGACTTTC. Protein sequence: CASSFWAHGANVLTF. Full variable domain (outside the CDR3, taken from reference TRBV5-6 and TRBJ2-6): DAGVTQSPTHLIKTRGQQVTLRCSPKSGHDTVSWYQQALGQGPQFIFQYYEEEERQRGNFPDRFSGHQFPNYSSELNVNALLLGDSALYLCASSFWAHGANVLTFGAGSRLTVL.

This clone was picked up a small number of times. The CDR3 DNA sequence: TGTGCCAGCACCCCGCGGGCGGGCCGGGGTGGCACAGATACGCAGTATTTT. As protein: CASTPRAGRGGTDTQYF. This chain links TRBV4-2 with TRBJ2-3, with a tentative D call TRBD2 (5 bases). With 7 bases removed from V and 1 base from J, the gap between germline ends came to 21 bases. The CDR3 has 17 residues. Germline V gene lookup returns CDR1 LGHNA and CDR2 YNFKEQ.

The V call is TRBV7-7, the J call TRBJ2-7; D possibly corresponds to TRBD2 (6 bases). The CDR3 has 12 residues. With 5 bases removed from V and 9 bases from J, the gap between germline ends came to 14 bases. Germline-derived CDR1 and CDR2 are SSHAT and FNYEAQ (reference sequence). CDR3 loop: CASSPPAGWQYF. The CDR3 nucleotides read TGTGCCAGCAGCCCCCCGGCGGGGTGGCAGTACTTC.

The J gene is TRBJ2-5, the V gene TRBV4-3; D perhaps matches TRBD2 (6 bases). In germline, CDR1 is LGHNA, CDR2 YSLEER. V gave up 0 bases and J gave up 13 bases, with 18 bases separating them. The CDR3 spans 14 residues. The CDR3 DNA reads as TGCGCCAGCAGCCAAGATCGGGCGGGAAGCAACGCGTACTTC. Amino acid sequence: CASSQDRAGSNAYF.

The V call is TRBV4-3, the J call TRBJ1-2; 8 bases are a match to TRBD1. The CDR3 length is 15 residues. The V segment lost 4 bases and the J segment 4 bases; nucleotides outside the gene matches: 8. CDR1 and CDR2 from the germline V gene are LGHNA and YSLEER. The DNA for the CDR3 is TGCGCCAGCAGCCCCCTAGGACAGGGACCCTATGGCTACACCTTC. Translation: CASSPLGQGPYGYTF.

The chain has TRBV28 and TRBJ2-1; 7 bases align to TRBD1. Germline trimming cut 2 bases from V and 7 bases from J; bases unmatched to any gene: 8. CDR3 length equals 15 residues. Germline-derived CDR1 and CDR2 are MDHEN and SYDVKM. CDR3 sequence: CASSLEGAAWNEQFF. In nucleotides, the CDR3 is TGTGCCAGCAGTTTAGAGGGGGCGGCTTGGAATGAGCAGTTCTTC.

The chain is built from TRBV7-2 and TRBJ2-4; the D gene is possibly TRBD2 (7 bases). V lost 5 bases to trimming and J lost 2 bases, with 16 bases between them. This CDR3 contains 16 residues. The germline V gene encodes CDR1 SGHTA and CDR2 FQGNSA. The CDR3 bases are TGTGCCAGCAGCCCCGGAGGGGGGGGGTCCAAAAACATTCAGTACTTC. Amino acids: CASSPGGGGSKNIQYF.

This clone was counted between two and nine times. This chain connects TRBV7-2 to TRBJ2-1, with TRBD2 matching 9 bases. CDR3 length: 15 amino acids. Trimming cost V 4 bases and J 1 base; bases outside gene matches: 2. In germline, CDR1 is SGHTA, CDR2 FQGNSA. The chain's CDR3 is CASSSSGGSYNEQFF. CDR3 in DNA: TGTGCCAGCAGCTCGAGCGGGGGGTCCTACAATGAGCAGTTCTTC. The full variable domain, with the rest looked up from reference TRBV7-2 and TRBJ2-1, is GAGVSQSPSNKVTEKGKDVELRCDPISGHTALYWYRQSLGQGLEFLIYFQGNSAPDKSGLPSDRFSAERTGGSVSTLTIQRTQQEDSAVYLCASSSSGGSYNEQFFGPGTRLTVL.

This clone appeared a few times. The chain uses TRBV5-1 and TRBJ2-7, with a weak D call TRBD2 (7 bases). The CDR3 is 15 residues long. The V gene lost 0 bases and the J gene lost 5 bases, with 15 bases spanning the gap. CDR1 is SGHRS, CDR2 YFSETQ, per germline. This CDR3 reads CASSLEGGGPDEQYF. The CDR3 bases are TGCGCCAGCAGCTTGGAGGGCGGGGGCCCGGACGAGCAGTACTTC.

This clone was seen a handful of times. The chain links TRBV2 to TRBJ2-5, with D possibly being TRBD1 (5 bases). This CDR3 comprises 14 residues. The germline gives CDR1 SNHLY, CDR2 FYNNEI. V gave up 4 bases and J gave up 1 base, with 10 bases separating them. CDR3 coding DNA: TGTGCCAGCAGTGGAACAGGTTTCCAAGAGACCCAGTACTTC. Its translation: CASSGTGFQETQYF.

This clone appeared a few times. The chain joins TRBV4-2 to TRBJ2-7, with 12 bases lining up with TRBD2. The CDR3 has 17 amino acids. V was pared by 0 bases and J by 1 base, with 4 bases of the junction left unmatched. The germline CDR1 and CDR2 sequences are LGHNA and YNFKEQ. The CDR3 here is CASSQDPSGGASYEQYF. In DNA form, the CDR3 reads TGTGCCAGCAGCCAAGACCCTAGCGGGGGGGCGTCCTACGAGCAGTACTTC.